The T cell receptor (beta chain) under discussion was sequenced for a study of blood T cell repertoires in COVID-19. At the level of the study: From the United States, Italy and Spain came samples of acute and convalescent COVID-19. The cDNA or gDNA used as material had been derived from T cells, B-cell-depleted T cells, or PBMCs.

As originally analysed: Nucleated cell number was recorded as an estimate derived from reference gene primer amplification. Repertoires were generated with immunoSEQ multiplex PCR, while TCRdb's copy carries only in-frame clones and drops some. D and trimming were read from the DNA, whereas the V and J calls and clone size are those reported in that table. The sample has around 280,000 clones, 86% seen once; the top ten hold approximately 2%. CDR3 length equals 13 residues. CDR1 and CDR2 (germline): SQVTM, ANQGSEA. V dropped 6 bases and J dropped 6; count of bases not matched to a gene: 6. The receptor comes from a young woman who had recovered from COVID-19. V and J are TRBV29-1 and TRBJ2-3; 10 bases agree with TRBD2. Sequenced material: peripheral blood. CDR3 amino acids: CSVERGGRDTQYF. As DNA, the CDR3 is TGCAGCGTGGAGCGGGGGGGCCGGGATACGCAGTATTTT.